The 20 T cell receptor beta chains reported below all come from one sample, sequenced in a study of T cell responses to AZD1222 COVID-19 vaccine. Data came from immunoSEQ multiplex PCR; TCRdb stores just in-frame clones and leaves some out. The sample yields about 130,000 clones, under 95% seen once. Sequencing was performed on peripheral blood, taken on day 0 of AZD1222 vaccination. These receptors all come from an adult in good health.

This chain uses TRBV5-1 with TRBJ1-1; D is perhaps TRBD1 (6 bases). In germline, CDR1 is SGHRS, CDR2 YFSETQ. The V end lost 4 bases, the J end lost 2 bases, and 12 bases lay between the germline ends. The CDR3 extends over 14 amino acids. The CDR3 bases are TGCGCCAGCAGCGACCCGACAGGCAACACTGAAGCTTTCTTT. It is translated as CASSDPTGNTEAFF.

The chain recombines TRBV11-2 with TRBJ2-5; the match to TRBD2 covers 10 bases. This CDR3 has 15 amino acids. Germline V gene data show CDR1 as SGHAT and CDR2 as FQNNGV. Trimming cost V 5 bases and J 4 bases; bases outside gene matches: 7. The CDR3 reads CASSPPAGGLETQYF. The CDR3 coding sequence is TGTGCCAGCAGCCCCCCAGCGGGAGGGTTAGAGACCCAGTACTTC.

The V and J genes are TRBV28 and TRBJ1-2, with D uncertain. Germline loops: CDR1 MDHEN, CDR2 SYDVKM. Trimming removed 3 bases at V and 8 bases at J, with 16 bases between. The CDR3 consists of 14 residues. DNA of the CDR3: TGTGCCAGCAGTTTTGATGACCGCAGGAGAGGCTACACCTTC. Its translation is CASSFDDRRRGYTF.

The chain employs TRBV2 and TRBJ1-2; weak D call: TRBD1 (5 bases). This CDR3 spans 14 amino acids. Per germline, CDR1 SNHLY and CDR2 FYNNEI. V was pared by 8 bases and J by 1 base, with 14 bases between. The CDR3 coding sequence is TGTGCCAGCCCACCCAAGGGACTTAACTATGGCTACACCTTC. This translates into CASPPKGLNYGYTF.

This clone was found once. This chain uses TRBV5-6 with TRBJ1-2; the D gene is possibly TRBD1 (6 bases). Trimming left V 4 bases short and J 0 bases short, with 10 bases between. Germline-derived CDR1 and CDR2 are SGHDT and YYEEEE. CDR3 length: 14 amino acids. CDR3 sequence reads: CASSTGTSNYGYTF. For the CDR3, the DNA is TGTGCCAGCAGCACAGGGACCTCTAACTATGGCTACACCTTC.

The rearrangement joins TRBV5-1 to TRBJ2-1, with a weak D call TRBD1 (5 bases). V was clipped by 4 bases and J by 4 bases, with 9 bases between them. Germline V CDR1 and CDR2: SGHRS, YFSETQ. CDR3 length equals 13 residues. CDR3 DNA: TGCGCCAGCAGCATGGACACTTACAATGAGCAGTTCTTC. Protein sequence: CASSMDTYNEQFF.

This sequence joins TRBV11-3 and TRBJ1-5; D is perhaps TRBD1 (6 bases). CDR1 and CDR2 from the germline V gene are SGHNT and YENEEA. V was clipped by 7 bases and J by 7 bases, with 17 bases between them. The CDR3 loop spans 14 amino acids. CDR3 protein: CASIKAGQLQPQHF. The CDR3 DNA is TGTGCCAGCATCAAAGCCGGACAGCTACAGCCCCAGCATTTT.

This clone occurred once. The gene calls are TRBV5-6 and TRBJ1-2; D ambiguous. This CDR3 spans 14 amino acids. V shed 2 bases and J shed 4 bases, with 12 bases lying between them. From germline, CDR1 is SGHDT and CDR2 YYEEEE. CDR3 in amino acids: CASSFPREPYGYTF. CDR3 sequence (DNA): TGTGCCAGCAGCTTCCCCAGAGAACCCTATGGCTACACCTTC.

This sequence joins TRBV4-3 and TRBJ1-4; no definite D call. Germline-derived CDR1 and CDR2 are LGHNA and YSLEER. This CDR3 spans 14 amino acids. With 0 bases removed from V and 7 bases from J, the gap between germline ends came to 9 bases. The CDR3 loop reads CASSQDKAVEKLFF. Written as DNA, the CDR3 is TGCGCCAGCAGCCAAGATAAAGCGGTTGAAAAACTGTTTTTT.

V is TRBV7-2 and J is TRBJ2-1; D gene uncertain. The CDR3 extends over 15 amino acids. Germline values: CDR1 SGHTA, CDR2 FQGNSA. V lost 2 bases to trimming and J lost 6 bases, with 14 bases between them. CDR3 DNA: TGTGCCAGCAGCTTACGGGTATTCGGAGCCAATGAGCAGTTCTTC. Its protein product is CASSLRVFGANEQFF.

This clone was seen a single time. The chain links TRBV6-5 to TRBJ1-1, with TRBD1 as a possible D gene (5 bases). Trimming stripped 8 bases from V and 8 bases from J, with 12 bases between. This CDR3 has 11 residues. CDR1 MNHEY and CDR2 SVGAGI come from the germline V gene. The CDR3 DNA reads as TGTGCCAGCGGGGGAGAAACCGAAGCTTTCTTT. The encoded protein is CASGGETEAFF.

The J gene is TRBJ1-5, the V gene TRBV6-5; perhaps TRBD1 as D (5 bases). Germline CDR1 is MNHEY and CDR2 is SVGAGI. Trimming took off 5 bases at V and 0 bases at J, with 11 bases between the two ends. The CDR3 runs 15 residues. The CDR3 nucleotides read TGTGCCAGCAGTCAGGACACCAATAGCAATCAGCCCCAGCATTTT. It specifies CASSQDTNSNQPQHF.

The CDR3 sequence is CASRPGTSGSFFYEQYF. Written as DNA, the CDR3 is TGTGCCAGCAGACCCGGGACTAGCGGGAGTTTCTTCTACGAGCAGTACTTC. This sequence joins TRBV7-2 and TRBJ2-7; 14 nucleotides agree with TRBD2. From germline, CDR1 is SGHTA and CDR2 FQGNSA. The V gene end was trimmed by 6 bases and the J gene end by 3 bases; junction bases not matched to a gene: 10. The CDR3 has 17 amino acids. Combining the CDR3 with reference TRBV7-2 and TRBJ2-7 gives the whole variable domain GAGVSQSPSNKVTEKGKDVELRCDPISGHTALYWYRQSLGQGLEFLIYFQGNSAPDKSGLPSDRFSAERTGGSVSTLTIQRTQQEDSAVYLCASRPGTSGSFFYEQYFGPGTRLTVT.

V and J are TRBV19 and TRBJ1-5; no definite D call. V was pared by 3 bases and J by 2 bases, with 8 bases between. CDR3 size: 14 residues. Germline CDR1 reads LNHDA; CDR2 reads SQIVND (reference sequence). CDR3 sequence: CASSIWGGNQPQHF. CDR3 DNA sequence: TGTGCCAGTAGTATTTGGGGTGGCAATCAGCCCCAGCATTTT.

This chain joins TRBV5-4 and TRBJ1-2; D uncertain. Germline V gives CDR1 SGHNT, CDR2 YYREEE (reference sequence). There are 15 residues in the CDR3. Trimming left V 2 bases short and J 4 bases short, with 15 bases between. CDR3 bases: TGTGCCAGCAGCTTCGAAGGAACAGATTCCTATGGCTACACCTTC. Residues: CASSFEGTDSYGYTF.

The chain links TRBV12-5 to TRBJ1-2; TRBD1 is a possible D gene (5 bases). The CDR3 covers 17 residues. From germline, CDR1 is LGHNT and CDR2 FRNRAP. V lost 6 bases and J lost 2, with 22 bases in between. CDR3 nucleotide sequence: TGTGCTAGTGGCCAGGCAGGGTCGATCGTGGAAAACTATGGCTACACCTTC. Residues: CASGQAGSIVENYGYTF.

V gene TRBV28 combines with J gene TRBJ1-5; possible D gene TRBD1, 5 bases. The CDR3 is 16 residues long. V gave up 3 bases and J gave up 6 bases, with 18 bases separating them. The germline V gene has CDR1 MDHEN and CDR2 SYDVKM. This CDR3 is CASSFGGFGIIQPQHF. The CDR3 DNA sequence: TGTGCCAGCAGTTTCGGGGGATTCGGCATTATTCAGCCCCAGCATTTT.

The chain couples TRBV28 to TRBJ2-2, with D unresolved. Germline CDR1 reads MDHEN; CDR2 reads SYDVKM. The CDR3 is made up of 14 amino acids. Trimming cost V 6 bases and J 4 bases, with 12 bases left between them. The CDR3 sequence is CASSPRPGTGELFF. CDR3 in DNA: TGTGCCAGCAGCCCGAGGCCGGGCACCGGGGAGCTGTTTTTT.

A single count supports this clone. V is TRBV5-4 and J is TRBJ2-7; D is unclear. Germline-derived CDR1 and CDR2 are SGHNT and YYREEE (reference sequence). The CDR3 spans 14 residues. Trimming removed 2 bases at V and 5 bases at J, with 14 bases between. For the CDR3, the DNA is TGTGCCAGCAGCTTAGTTACAGTCCCCGACGAGCAGTACTTC. It codes for CASSLVTVPDEQYF.

The chain is built from TRBV6-1 and TRBJ1-5; 8 positions agree with TRBD1. Germline CDR1 is MNHNS and CDR2 is SASEGT. J was trimmed by 6 bases and V by 2 bases; bases with no gene match: 9. The CDR3 is 16 residues long. CDR3 sequence reads: CASSESRQGIGQPQHF. Here the CDR3 DNA reads TGTGCCAGCAGTGAATCGCGACAGGGGATCGGTCAGCCCCAGCATTTT.